This is a list of T cell receptor beta chains from one sample in a study of blood T cell repertoires in COVID-19. Libraries were prepared by immunoSEQ multiplex PCR; TCRdb keeps only in-frame clonotypes and omits some of them. The data hold approximately 150,000 clones, with about 83% observed a single time. Sequencing was carried out using peripheral blood. Receptors were obtained from a human donor in a cohort sampled during active COVID-19. CDR3s include the opening cysteine and the closing phenylalanine or tryptophan. Each record gives: V gene, clone size, J gene, D gene, CDR3 protein, CDR3 DNA. A D gene is named only where the DNA matches it firmly. Clone size is shown for a subset of rows, as once, few, many or a class of expanded clone.

V: TRBV19
size: NA
J: TRBJ2-6
D: TRBD1
CDR3: CASSSGQGRNPGANVLTF
DNA: TGTGCCAGTAGTTCGGGACAGGGAAGAAATCCTGGGGCCAACGTCCTGACTTTC

V: TRBV5-1
size: NA
J: TRBJ2-5
D: TRBD1
CDR3: CASSGGTGPQETQYF
DNA: TGCGCCAGCAGCGGGGGGACAGGGCCCCAAGAGACCCAGTACTTC

V: TRBV7-9
size: NA
J: TRBJ1-1
D: NA
CDR3: CASSLRAGDTEAFF
DNA: TGTGCCAGCAGCTTAAGGGCCGGGGACACTGAAGCTTTCTTT

V: TRBV29-1
size: NA
J: TRBJ2-1
D: TRBD2
CDR3: CSFGGLAGGSYNEQFF
DNA: TGCAGCTTTGGGGGTCTAGCGGGAGGTTCCTACAATGAGCAGTTCTTC

V: TRBV4-1
size: NA
J: TRBJ1-5
D: TRBD1
CDR3: CASSLRPGTGVNQPQHF
DNA: TGCGCCAGCAGCCTCCGTCCCGGGACAGGGGTCAATCAGCCCCAGCATTTT

V: TRBV6-4
size: NA
J: TRBJ2-1
D: NA
CDR3: CASSEQTSFSVMFF
DNA: TGTGCCAGCAGTGAACAAACTAGTTTTTCGGTCATGTTCTTC

V: TRBV27
size: NA
J: TRBJ1-6
D: TRBD1
CDR3: CASSFGTAYYNSPLHF
DNA: TGTGCCAGCAGTTTCGGGACAGCCTACTATAATTCACCCCTCCACTTT

V: TRBV30
size: NA
J: TRBJ2-1
D: NA
CDR3: CASRGRSYNEQFF
DNA: TGTGCCTCAAGGGGCCGGTCCTACAATGAGCAGTTCTTC

V: TRBV5-8
size: NA
J: TRBJ1-4
D: TRBD1
CDR3: CASSSPGQWEKLFF
DNA: TGTGCCAGCAGTTCACCGGGACAGTGGGAAAAACTGTTTTTT

V: TRBV7-8
size: NA
J: TRBJ2-2
D: NA
CDR3: CASSSLGSSTGELFF
DNA: TGTGCCAGCAGCTCCCTAGGGAGTTCCACCGGGGAGCTGTTTTTT

V: TRBV7-9
size: NA
J: TRBJ1-2
D: NA
CDR3: CASSLLQVGAYGYTF
DNA: TGTGCCAGCAGCTTACTGCAGGTCGGTGCCTATGGCTACACCTTC

V: TRBV5-1
size: NA
J: TRBJ2-5
D: NA
CDR3: CASSWQTSSQETQYF
DNA: TGCGCCAGCAGCTGGCAGACTAGTTCCCAAGAGACCCAGTACTTC

V: TRBV11-2
size: few
J: TRBJ1-2
D: NA
CDR3: CASSPTPVPAGGYTF
DNA: TGTGCCAGCAGCCCGACCCCGGTACCGGCGGGTGGCTACACCTTC

V: TRBV5-1
size: NA
J: TRBJ2-3
D: NA
CDR3: CASSLGLSEDTQYF
DNA: TGCGCCAGCAGCTTGGGACTTTCTGAGGATACGCAGTATTTT

V: TRBV6-5
size: NA
J: TRBJ1-6
D: TRBD1
CDR3: CASSYGGQGVPLHF
DNA: TGTGCCAGCAGTTATGGGGGACAGGGAGTACCCCTCCACTTT

V: TRBV9
size: once
J: TRBJ2-5
D: TRBD2
CDR3: CASSALAGGGETQYF
DNA: TGTGCCAGCAGCGCGTTAGCGGGAGGAGGGGAGACCCAGTACTTC

V: TRBV6-5
size: once
J: TRBJ2-7
D: TRBD2
CDR3: CASCPPSGLASEQYF
DNA: TGTGCCAGCTGCCCCCCCTCGGGACTAGCATCCGAGCAGTACTTC

V: TRBV29-1
size: NA
J: TRBJ1-3
D: NA
CDR3: CSVESGFSGNTIYF
DNA: TGCAGCGTTGAATCAGGGTTCTCTGGAAACACCATATATTTT

V: TRBV19
size: NA
J: TRBJ1-6
D: TRBD1
CDR3: CASSIGQGARNSPLHF
DNA: TGTGCCAGTAGTATCGGGCAGGGGGCGAGGAATTCACCCCTCCACTTT

V: TRBV19
size: NA
J: TRBJ1-4
D: NA
CDR3: CASSIYPPEELFF
DNA: TGTGCCAGTAGTATCTACCCCCCGGAGGAACTGTTTTTT

V: TRBV19
size: few
J: TRBJ2-1
D: TRBD2
CDR3: CASKVSGLGNNEQFF
DNA: TGTGCCAGTAAGGTTTCCGGACTAGGAAACAATGAGCAGTTCTTC

V: TRBV7-9
size: NA
J: TRBJ1-1
D: TRBD1
CDR3: CASSPGTATEAFF
DNA: TGTGCCAGCAGCCCCGGGACAGCGACTGAAGCTTTCTTT

V: TRBV3-1/TRBV3-2
size: NA
J: TRBJ2-3
D: TRBD2
CDR3: CASSARLAGVSTDTQYF
DNA: TGTGCCAGCAGCGCTAGACTAGCGGGGGTTAGCACAGATACGCAGTATTTT

V: TRBV7-7
size: NA
J: TRBJ2-1
D: TRBD1
CDR3: CASSLAGGWNEQFF
DNA: TGTGCTAGCAGTTTAGCAGGGGGTTGGAATGAGCAGTTCTTC

V: TRBV4-1
size: NA
J: TRBJ1-3
D: TRBD1
CDR3: CASSQESRGLGGNTIYF
DNA: TGCGCCAGCAGCCAAGAATCCAGGGGGCTGGGTGGAAACACCATATATTTT

V: TRBV18
size: NA
J: TRBJ2-7
D: TRBD2
CDR3: CASSPLTSGISYEQYF
DNA: TGTGCCAGCTCACCACTTACTAGCGGGATCTCCTACGAGCAGTACTTC

V: TRBV6-6
size: few
J: TRBJ2-5
D: TRBD1
CDR3: CASSRPGQNGETQYF
DNA: TGTGCCAGCAGCCGCCCGGGACAGAATGGAGAGACCCAGTACTTC

V: TRBV7-3
size: once
J: TRBJ2-1
D: NA
CDR3: CASSSDSFLYNEQFF
DNA: TGTGCCAGCAGCTCAGACAGTTTCCTCTACAATGAGCAGTTCTTC

V: TRBV15
size: NA
J: TRBJ1-6
D: NA
CDR3: CATSRAREGSPLHF
DNA: TGTGCCACCAGCAGAGCCAGGGAGGGATCACCCCTCCACTTT

V: TRBV7-9
size: once
J: TRBJ2-4
D: NA
CDR3: CASDRSSLAKNIQYF
DNA: TGTGCCAGCGACAGGTCGAGCCTAGCCAAAAACATTCAGTACTTC

V: TRBV30
size: NA
J: TRBJ1-2
D: NA
CDR3: CAWTSPGFGGYTF
DNA: TGTGCCTGGACCTCGCCCGGGTTTGGAGGCTACACCTTC

V: TRBV13
size: NA
J: TRBJ2-7
D: TRBD2
CDR3: CASSLEGLAGSSEQYF
DNA: TGTGCCAGCAGCTTAGAGGGACTAGCGGGATCCTCCGAGCAGTACTTC

V: TRBV7-2
size: NA
J: TRBJ2-7
D: TRBD2
CDR3: CASSLGTSEPGEQYF
DNA: TGTGCCAGCAGCTTAGGGACTAGCGAGCCGGGGGAGCAGTACTTC

V: TRBV6-2/TRBV6-3
size: NA
J: TRBJ2-4
D: TRBD2
CDR3: CASSEREDANIQYF
DNA: TGTGCCAGCAGTGAGCGGGAGGATGCGAACATTCAGTACTTC

V: TRBV2
size: NA
J: TRBJ2-1
D: TRBD2
CDR3: CASSTGLAYEQFF
DNA: TGTGCCAGCAGTACGGGACTAGCATATGAGCAGTTCTTC

V: TRBV6-6
size: NA
J: TRBJ2-2
D: NA
CDR3: CASRPGRNTGELFF
DNA: TGTGCCAGCAGGCCCGGTAGGAACACCGGGGAGCTGTTTTTT

V: TRBV6-4
size: few
J: TRBJ1-2
D: TRBD1
CDR3: CASSDSRQGDNYGYTF
DNA: TGTGCCAGCAGTGACTCGAGACAGGGGGATAACTATGGCTACACCTTC

V: TRBV7-6
size: NA
J: TRBJ2-1
D: TRBD2
CDR3: CASSLVAASGYNEQFF
DNA: TGTGCCAGCAGCTTAGTGGCGGCTAGCGGGTACAATGAGCAGTTCTTC

V: TRBV9
size: NA
J: TRBJ1-2
D: TRBD1
CDR3: CASSLRQGRRYTF
DNA: TGTGCCAGCAGCCTCCGACAGGGTCGACGCTACACCTTC

V: TRBV5-1
size: NA
J: TRBJ2-5
D: NA
CDR3: CASSFQGQETQYF
DNA: TGCGCCAGCAGCTTCCAGGGCCAAGAGACCCAGTACTTC

V: TRBV9
size: NA
J: TRBJ2-2
D: NA
CDR3: CASSVRWGPGELFF
DNA: TGTGCCAGCAGCGTGAGGTGGGGCCCCGGGGAGCTGTTTTTT

V: TRBV2
size: NA
J: TRBJ1-2
D: NA
CDR3: CASSEIRTSFYGYTF
DNA: TGTGCCAGCAGTGAGATTCGTACTTCCTTCTATGGCTACACCTTC

V: TRBV5-8
size: NA
J: TRBJ2-7
D: NA
CDR3: CASSSGGIPYEQYF
DNA: TGTGCCAGCAGCTCGGGGGGCATCCCCTACGAGCAGTACTTC

V: TRBV27
size: NA
J: TRBJ1-1
D: NA
CDR3: CASSLRQGPEAFF
DNA: TGTGCCAGCAGTTTACGGCAGGGCCCTGAAGCTTTCTTT

V: TRBV7-6
size: NA
J: TRBJ2-1
D: NA
CDR3: CASSSSRARPNNEQFF
DNA: TGTGCCAGCAGCTCGTCGCGGGCCAGGCCTAACAATGAGCAGTTCTTC

V: TRBV6-5
size: NA
J: TRBJ2-5
D: TRBD2
CDR3: CATADLAAGQETQYF
DNA: TGTGCCACCGCGGACCTGGCAGCGGGACAAGAGACCCAGTACTTC

V: TRBV5-1
size: NA
J: TRBJ2-5
D: TRBD2
CDR3: CASSLAWSGIGETQYF
DNA: TGCGCCAGCAGCTTGGCCTGGAGCGGGATCGGGGAGACCCAGTACTTC

V: TRBV4-1
size: NA
J: TRBJ2-7
D: NA
CDR3: CASSQVQASYEQYF
DNA: TGCGCCAGCAGCCAAGTACAGGCATCCTACGAGCAGTACTTC